The 19 T cell receptor beta chains in this list originate from one sample, sequenced in a study of radiation and T cells in renal cell carcinoma (TCRdb year 2020). The time point tag for this specimen amounts to: blood 4 weeks post-SBRT, at nephrectomy. This specimen's treatment or condition label, per the study, means: 15 Gy SBRT to primary tumor, nephrectomy 4 weeks later. Preparation of the library involved the immunoSEQ multiplex PCR assay. The immuneACCESS repertoire file appears here via TCRdb, limited to in-frame rearrangements. These files lack a portion of the clones; in checked studies, under half of the deficit traces to unresolved V genes, and the cause of the others is not known. This sample gives about 86,000 clones in total; over 80% of them show up just once. Approximately 8.6% of the sample lies in the top ten. The material sequenced was blood, taken from a patient whose treatment included radiotherapy and nephrectomy. The receptors come from a middle-aged man with renal cell carcinoma.

This sequence joins TRBV6-4 and TRBJ2-3, with a possible D match to TRBD2 (6 bases). V was cut by 4 bases and J by 7 bases, with 21 bases left in between. This CDR3 is 16 amino acids long. The germline CDR1 and CDR2 sequences are MRHNA and SNTAGT. The CDR3 DNA is TGTGCCAGCAGTGTTCTTGGATCGGGGGAAGTTAATACGCAGTATTTT. This codes for CASSVLGSGEVNTQYF.

The rearrangement links TRBV27 to TRBJ2-1; the D gene is possibly TRBD1 (8 bases). The CDR3 is 14 residues long. Germline V gene lookup returns CDR1 MNHEY and CDR2 SMNVEV (reference sequence). Trimming took off 7 bases at V and 8 bases at J, with 18 bases between the two ends. CDR3 bases: TGTGCCAGCAAATTACAGGGGGGGATCTATGAGCAGTTCTTC. It is translated as CASKLQGGIYEQFF.

The chain employs TRBV6-1 and TRBJ2-5; D unclear. The closer fit of TRBJ2-7 to the DNA end suggests the J call may be wrong. This CDR3 is built from 15 residues. CDR1 is MNHNS, CDR2 SASEGT, per germline. Written as DNA, the CDR3 is TGTGCCAGCAGTGAGGGTTTTTCGCCGATCTACGAGCAGTACTTC. As protein: CASSEGFSPIYEQYF.

This clone is a singleton in its sample. The J gene is TRBJ1-2, the V gene TRBV6-5; tentatively, D is TRBD1 (5 bases). V was pared by 6 bases and J by 6 bases, with 11 bases between. The CDR3 is 12 amino acids. In germline, CDR1 is MNHEY, CDR2 SVGAGI. CDR3: CASRKTDNGYTF. The CDR3 DNA sequence: TGTGCCAGCAGAAAGACAGACAATGGCTACACCTTC.

V usage is TRBV10-2 and J usage is TRBJ2-3, with 10 bases aligning to TRBD2. Trimming took 3 bases from V and 4 from J; bases not matched to a gene: 4. Germline-derived CDR1 and CDR2 are WSHSY and SAAADI. The CDR3 runs 15 residues. CDR3 region: CASSDPSGRADTQYF. The DNA of the CDR3 is TGCGCCAGCAGTGACCCCAGCGGGAGGGCAGATACGCAGTATTTT.

The rearrangement joins TRBV6-1 to TRBJ2-7; D is unclear. CDR3 length: 10 residues. Trimming cost V 8 bases and J 4 bases, with 6 bases left between them. Germline CDR1 and CDR2: MNHNS and SASEGT. The CDR3 is CASHNYEQYF. CDR3 coding DNA: TGTGCCAGCCATAATTACGAGCAGTACTTC.

The CDR3: CASSPGDRVDNEQFF. The CDR3 DNA sequence: TGTGCCAGCAGCCCCGGGGACAGGGTGGACAATGAGCAGTTCTTC. The chain links TRBV9 to TRBJ2-1; 9 bases are a match to TRBD1. CDR3 size: 15 residues. V lost 4 bases to trimming and J lost 5 bases; unmatched junction nucleotides: 7. In germline, CDR1 is SGDLS, CDR2 YYNGEE.

This clone appeared a single time. V is TRBV19 and J is TRBJ1-3; unclear D gene. The CDR3 is 16 amino acids. V gave up 7 bases and J gave up 0 bases, with 16 bases separating them. Germline values: CDR1 LNHDA, CDR2 SQIVND (reference sequence). The CDR3 DNA sequence: TGTGCCAGTAAGGAGTACCCGCAGATCTCTGGAAACACCATATATTTT. This gives the protein CASKEYPQISGNTIYF.

The gene calls are TRBV4-1 and TRBJ1-6; D is undetermined. CDR1 is MGHRA and CDR2 is YSYEKL in the germline V gene. There are 18 residues in the CDR3. Deletions cut 1 base from V and 7 bases from J, with 20 bases between. Written as DNA, the CDR3 is TGCGCCAGCAGCCAAGTTTTTCCCAGAAGGACGGGGAATTCACCCCTCCACTTT. Its protein is CASSQVFPRRTGNSPLHF.

This chain links TRBV5-6 with TRBJ1-6; a possible D gene is TRBD1 (5 bases). This CDR3 has 16 amino acids. Germline V CDR1 and CDR2: SGHDT, YYEEEE. Trimming removed 5 bases from V and 9 bases from J, with 21 bases in between. The DNA for the CDR3 is TGTGCCAGCAGACCCCGGGGAGGGACGGCAAGTTCACCCCTCCACTTT. It codes for CASRPRGGTASSPLHF.

This chain links TRBV11-2 with TRBJ2-7; 8 bases fit TRBD1. The CDR3 length is 15 residues. The germline CDR1 and CDR2 sequences are SGHAT and FQNNGV. The trim removed 2 bases at V and 4 bases at J, leaving 7 bases unmatched. CDR3 bases: TGTGCCAGCAGCTTAAGACAGGGGAGTCAGTACGAGCAGTACTTC. This codes for CASSLRQGSQYEQYF.

The chain recombines TRBV2 with TRBJ2-7; 10 bases match TRBD2. The CDR3 spans 17 residues. J gave up 0 bases and V 2 bases, and 7 bases lay outside the gene matches. Germline V gene data show CDR1 as SNHLY and CDR2 as FYNNEI. In nucleotides, the CDR3 is TGTGCCAGCAGTGAAACCCAGACTAGCGGGCCCTCCTACGAGCAGTACTTC. This translates into CASSETQTSGPSYEQYF.

The CDR3 loop reads CASSVGSEETQYF. The DNA for the CDR3 is TGTGCCAGCAGCGTAGGCAGCGAAGAGACCCAGTACTTC. The chain recombines TRBV9 with TRBJ2-5; D is undetermined. Germline V CDR1 and CDR2: SGDLS, YYNGEE. This CDR3 is 13 amino acids long. V was cut by 0 bases and J by 3 bases, with 6 bases left in between.

This clone was counted a few times. This rearrangement joins TRBV4-1 to TRBJ1-1; 7 nucleotides line up with TRBD1. V gave up 4 bases and J gave up 3 bases; unmatched junction bases: 8. Germline CDR1 and CDR2: MGHRA and YSYEKL. The CDR3 loop spans 15 amino acids. The CDR3 coding sequence is TGCGCCAGCAGCCTCAATACAGGGGAATACACTGAAGCTTTCTTT. Its protein product is CASSLNTGEYTEAFF.

J is TRBJ2-1 and V is TRBV10-1, with 12 bases that match TRBD2. The V gene end was trimmed by 6 bases and the J gene end by 3 bases; junction bases not matched to a gene: 3. Germline CDR1 reads WNHNN; CDR2 reads SYGVQD (reference sequence). The CDR3 has 15 amino acids. The CDR3 DNA follows: TGCGCCAGCAGCCAGACTAGCGGGAGCTACAATGAGCAGTTCTTC. Its translation is CASSQTSGSYNEQFF.

This clone showed up just a few times. The V and J genes are TRBV7-3 and TRBJ2-1; no definite D call. This CDR3 is built from 14 residues. The germline V gene has CDR1 SGHTA and CDR2 FQGTGA. Trimming cost V 2 bases and J 6 bases, with 11 bases left between them. The CDR3 loop is CASSLLAQSNEQFF. In DNA, the CDR3 is TGTGCCAGCAGCTTACTGGCGCAATCCAATGAGCAGTTCTTC. The full variable domain, its missing parts supplied by reference TRBV7-3 and TRBJ2-1, is GAGVSQTPSNKVTEKGKYVELRCDPISGHTALYWYRQSLGQGPEFLIYFQGTGAADDSGLPNDRFFAVRPEGSVSTLKIQRTERGDSAVYLCASSLLAQSNEQFFGPGTRLTVL.

The chain links TRBV10-3 to TRBJ2-7, with D possibly being TRBD1 (8 bases). Trimming stripped 8 bases from V and 4 bases from J, with 18 bases between. Germline CDR1 and CDR2: ENHRY and SYGVKD. This CDR3 comprises 14 residues. The CDR3 region has the DNA TGTGCCATCTGGCGGGGGACAGGCCCTTACGAGCAGTACTTC. Encoded protein: CAIWRGTGPYEQYF.

The V gene is TRBV19, the J gene TRBJ2-3; 11 positions agree with TRBD2. This CDR3 region has 15 residues. The germline CDR1 and CDR2 sequences are LNHDA and SQIVND (reference sequence). The V segment lost 5 bases and the J segment 2 bases; nucleotides outside the gene matches: 3. CDR3 in DNA: TGTGCCAGTAGTCCACTAGCGGGGGTCACAGATACGCAGTATTTT. This encodes CASSPLAGVTDTQYF.

This clone appeared a single time. The chain carries TRBV11-2 and TRBJ1-2, with D unclear. The germline V and J ends were trimmed by 4 bases and 3 bases, with 15 bases remaining between them. Germline V gives CDR1 SGHAT, CDR2 FQNNGV. The CDR3 loop spans 15 amino acids. This CDR3 reads CASSSRLARDYGYTF. The CDR3 DNA reads TGTGCCAGCAGCTCCCGACTGGCGAGAGACTATGGCTACACCTTC.